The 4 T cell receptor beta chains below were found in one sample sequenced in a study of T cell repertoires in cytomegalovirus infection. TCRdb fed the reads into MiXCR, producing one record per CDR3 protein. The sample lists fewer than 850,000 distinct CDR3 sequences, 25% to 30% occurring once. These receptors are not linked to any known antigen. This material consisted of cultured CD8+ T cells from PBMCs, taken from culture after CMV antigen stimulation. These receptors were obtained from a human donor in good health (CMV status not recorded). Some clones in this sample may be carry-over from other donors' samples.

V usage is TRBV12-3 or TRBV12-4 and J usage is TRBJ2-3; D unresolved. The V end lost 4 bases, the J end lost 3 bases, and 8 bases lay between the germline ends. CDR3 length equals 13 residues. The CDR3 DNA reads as TGTGCCAGCAGTTACTCGAAAACAGATACGCAGTATTTT. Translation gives CASSYSKTDTQYF.

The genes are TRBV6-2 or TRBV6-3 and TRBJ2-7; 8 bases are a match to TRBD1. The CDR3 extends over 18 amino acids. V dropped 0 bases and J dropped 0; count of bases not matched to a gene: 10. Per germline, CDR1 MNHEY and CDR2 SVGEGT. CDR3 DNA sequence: TGTGCCAGCAGTTACTCGACGGCCCGGGACAGGAGCTCCTACGAGCAGTACGTC. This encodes CASSYSTARDRSSYEQYV.

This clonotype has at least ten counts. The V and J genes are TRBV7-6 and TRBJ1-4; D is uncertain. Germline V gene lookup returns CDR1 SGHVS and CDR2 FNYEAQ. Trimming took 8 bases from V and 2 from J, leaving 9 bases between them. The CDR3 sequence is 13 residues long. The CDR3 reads CASSEGTNEKLFF. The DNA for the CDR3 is TGTGCCAGCTCCGAGGGCACTAATGAAAAACTGTTTTTT.

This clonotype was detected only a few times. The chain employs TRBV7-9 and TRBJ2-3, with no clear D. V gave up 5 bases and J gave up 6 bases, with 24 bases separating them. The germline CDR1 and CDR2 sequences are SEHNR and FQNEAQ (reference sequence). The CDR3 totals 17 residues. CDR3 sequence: CASSKNGVAPVPDTQYF. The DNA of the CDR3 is TGTGCCAGCAGCAAAAATGGGGTAGCCCCGGTCCCCGATACGCAGTATTTT. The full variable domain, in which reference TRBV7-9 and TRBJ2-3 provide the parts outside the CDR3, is DTGVSQNPRHKITKRGQNVTFRCDPISEHNRLYWYRQTLGQGPEFLTYFQNEAQLEKSRLLSDRFSAERPKGSFSTLEIQRTEQGDSAMYLCASSKNGVAPVPDTQYFGPGTRLTVL.